The source of this T cell receptor beta chain is a study of molecular identifiers for immune sequencing clone quantification. In regard to this clonotype: Because the CDR3 is missing its conserved closing phenylalanine or tryptophan, this is likely a read error.

With 1 base clipped from V and 3 bases from J, the junction kept 13 bases outside the gene matches. Germline CDR1 reads SGHAT; CDR2 reads FQDESV (reference sequence). CDR3 size: 18 residues. TCRdb recomputed calls from the PCR reads with MiXCR, one row per CDR3 protein. The sample yields roughly 320,000 distinct CDR3 sequences, around a fifth seen once. This chain links TRBV11-1 with TRBJ2-7, with TRBD2 matching over 9 bases. Sequencing was done on a sample of naive CD8+ T cells from blood, with Jurkat cell RNA spiked in. Subset defined: FACS-sorted CD8+CD4-CCR7+CD45RA+ naive T cells. This clonotype was sampled from a human donor in good health. Some libraries in this study had Jurkat cell RNA spiked in. The CDR3: CASSLGLAGPFLLYEQYS. Written as DNA, the CDR3 is TGTGCCAGCAGCTTAGGGCTAGCGGGGCCCTTTTTACTCTACGAGCAGTACTCC.